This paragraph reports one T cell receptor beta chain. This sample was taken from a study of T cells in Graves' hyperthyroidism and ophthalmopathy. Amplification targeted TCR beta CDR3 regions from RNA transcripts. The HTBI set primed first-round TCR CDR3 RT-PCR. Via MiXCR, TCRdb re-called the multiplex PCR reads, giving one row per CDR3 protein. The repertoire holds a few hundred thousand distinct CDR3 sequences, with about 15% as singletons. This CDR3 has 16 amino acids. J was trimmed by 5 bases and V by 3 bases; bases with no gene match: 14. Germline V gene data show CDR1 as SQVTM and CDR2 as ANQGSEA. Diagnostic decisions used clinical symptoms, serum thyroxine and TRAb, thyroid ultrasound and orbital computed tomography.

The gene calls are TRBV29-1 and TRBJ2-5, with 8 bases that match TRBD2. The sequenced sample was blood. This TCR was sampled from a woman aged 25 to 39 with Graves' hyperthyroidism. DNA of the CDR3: TGCAGCGTTGAGGTCCGGACTAGCCACCTCCGGGAGACCCAGTACTTC. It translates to CSVEVRTSHLRETQYF.